This T cell receptor beta chain originates from a study of blood T cell repertoires in COVID-19 (dated by TCRdb to 2018 to 2020). For context, the study as a whole: The collaborator samples originated in the United States, Italy and Spain and spanned the acute and convalescent phases of COVID-19. The prospective study material was composed of cDNA or gDNA derived from T cells, B-cell-depleted T cells, or PBMCs. Subjects who had been exposed to COVID-19, were actively infected with it, or had recovered from it provided the deeply sampled blood TCRbeta repertoires that made up the dataset. The repertoires were released in a freely available public database intended as a resource for research on the immune response to SARS-CoV-2. The samples were drawn from the first 160 participants of the ongoing ImmuneRACE study and from over 950 subjects provided by 6 global collaborators. Sample metadata almost always included a de-identified subject ID, COVID-19 status, age in years and sex. Where HLA class I and class II types were available, the types were taken from metadata supplied by the sample provider, not from assay-based typing.

The investigation overall reported the following: The amount of clinical and demographic metadata varied by source and participant and was provided uncurated.

CDR1 SGHNT and CDR2 YYREEE are derived from the germline V gene (reference sequence). V loses 5 bases at its end and J loses 4 bases; junction bases beyond the gene matches: 8. The CDR3 runs 16 amino acids, cysteine and phenylalanine included. CDR3 DNA is the only sequence kept; it has 48 bases, read in frame from the first base. In the prospective study, participants were 18 to 89 years old, resided in fewer than 25 geographic areas of the United States, and were enrolled through a virtual design. In the prospective study, cohorts were assigned on the basis of participant-reported clinical history obtained from a screening survey and a study questionnaire. Each participant in the prospective study had whole blood, serum and a nasopharyngeal or oropharyngeal swab collected by mobile phlebotomists. Over a roughly two-month period, participants in the prospective study had the option of providing additional blood draws and questionnaires. Blood samples from the prospective study were shipped frozen or at room temperature prior to DNA extraction.

This clone was detected only once. Its antigen is unknown. There are no base qualities to consult, and no much larger clone falls within one base. TCRbeta CDR3 regions were amplified from genomic DNA by means of the immunoSEQ Assay, a bias-controlled multiplex PCR. The authors' analysis ran thus. The number of nucleated cells in each sample was estimated by amplification of reference gene primers within the assay. To quantify the absolute abundance of each unique TCRbeta CDR3 rearrangement, sequence reads were collapsed and filtered. For each sample, productive Simpson clonality was calculated as the square root of Simpson's diversity index over productive rearrangements. TCRdb mirrors the immuneACCESS table, restricted to in-frame sequences. Some clones are absent from its copies; in checked studies, under half trace to an unresolved V gene, and the reason for the others is unknown. The V and J calls and clone size were taken over from that table, and D and trimming were inferred from the DNA. Within this sample are about 220,000 clones, with about 80% of them counted one time only. The leading ten clones occupy about 1.3% of the sample.

The sequence came from a woman in her thirties or forties with acute COVID-19. The V and J segments used are TRBV5-4 and TRBJ2-5, with 13 bases in between that match TRBD2. Sequenced material: PBMCs or T cells enriched from blood (not recorded which). Here the CDR3 is given as CASSGDTSGRGETQYF. The bases read TGTGCCAGCAGTGGGGATACTAGCGGGAGGGGAGAGACCCAGTACTTC.